The subject of this entry is one TCR beta chain. This CDR3 is built from 16 residues. In germline, CDR1 is SGHVS, CDR2 FNYEAQ. V was clipped by 1 base and J by 5 bases; unmatched bases: 9. The sample originates from a study of cytomegalovirus exposure and HLA in healthy donors. Sequencing used immunoSEQ multiplex PCR; TCRdb keeps in-frame clones, though not all of them. The sample consists of 90,000 to 130,000 clones, about 85% of them appearing once. The clonotype was recovered from a woman aged 18-29 years in good health and CMV-seronegative. Sequences were obtained from PBMCs. The chain couples TRBV7-6 to TRBJ1-1, with 8 bases aligning to TRBD1. The CDR3 is CASSLGNRGTGTEAFF. The CDR3 nucleotides are TGTGCCAGCAGCTTAGGTAACAGGGGGACCGGGACTGAAGCTTTCTTT.